This is a list of T cell receptor beta chains from one sample in a study of early T cells in non-severe SARS-CoV-2 infection. Each CDR3 protein gets one entry after TCRdb re-called the 5' RACE reads with MiXCR. The sample has some 67,000 distinct CDR3 sequences; approximately 13% are singletons. Material for sequencing was whole blood. The receptors stem from an adult who was a healthcare worker with PCR-confirmed SARS-CoV-2 infection or an uninfected control (not recorded which). Each CDR3 is given with its conserved first and last residue. D genes are given only for firm matches. Rows may omit the clone size; those that give it use once, few, many or a size class.

size: many; J: TRBJ2-1; V: TRBV7-2; D: NA; DNA: TGTGCCAGCAGACCTTTGCGGCACGACAATGAGCAGTTCTTC; CDR3: CASRPLRHDNEQFF
size: NA; J: TRBJ2-5; V: TRBV29-1; D: NA; DNA: TGCAGCGTTGAAAGTCTGGGGGAGACCCAGTACTTC; CDR3: CSVESLGETQYF
size: few; J: TRBJ2-7; V: TRBV10-1; D: NA; DNA: TGCGCCAGCAGTGAGGAGGAAGGCGCCGAGGGGAGTCGGCAGTACTTC; CDR3: CASSEEEGAEGSRQYF
size: few; J: TRBJ2-1; V: TRBV27; D: TRBD2; DNA: TGTGCCAGCAGTTTATCCGGGACTAGCGGGAGAAGCTCCTACAATGAGCAGTTCTTC; CDR3: CASSLSGTSGRSSYNEQFF
size: many; J: TRBJ2-2; V: TRBV30; D: NA; DNA: TGTGCCTGGAGTGAGGGAATTGACCGGGGCCTGAGAATTCAGACCGGGGAGCTGTTTTTT; CDR3: CAWSEGIDRGLRIQTGELFF
size: few; J: TRBJ2-5; V: TRBV6-2/TRBV6-3; D: NA; DNA: TGTGCCAGCAGCCAACGGGGAATCGTCGGGGAGACCCAGTACTTC; CDR3: CASSQRGIVGETQYF
size: many; J: TRBJ1-1; V: TRBV3-1; D: NA; DNA: TGTGCCAGCAGCCAGGATGTCGCTGAAGCTTTCTTT; CDR3: CASSQDVAEAFF
size: many; J: TRBJ1-2; V: TRBV24-1; D: NA; DNA: TGTGCCACCAGTGAGGGGAACGGTCTTGGCTACACCTTC; CDR3: CATSEGNGLGYTF
size: NA; J: TRBJ1-5; V: TRBV6-5; D: NA; DNA: TGTGCCAGCACCTCCCCCTCTGGGTATCAGCCCCAGCATTTT; CDR3: CASTSPSGYQPQHF
size: many; J: TRBJ2-1; V: TRBV18; D: TRBD1; DNA: TGTGCCAGCTCAGGACGACAGGGGGCTGACAATGAGCAGTTCTTC; CDR3: CASSGRQGADNEQFF
size: many; J: TRBJ2-2; V: TRBV7-3; D: TRBD2; DNA: TGTGCCAGCAGCTTAATGGCTAGCGGGGGGAACACCGGGGAGCTGTTTTTT; CDR3: CASSLMASGGNTGELFF
size: many; J: TRBJ2-3; V: TRBV20-1; D: NA; DNA: TGCAGTGCTAGAGATATGGGGCGGAGCACAGATACGCAGTATTTT; CDR3: CSARDMGRSTDTQYF
size: many; J: TRBJ1-5; V: TRBV10-2; D: NA; DNA: TGCGCCAGCAGTGAGTCAGGGCAGGGTCAGCCCCAGCATTTT; CDR3: CASSESGQGQPQHF
size: many; J: TRBJ2-5; V: TRBV11-3; D: TRBD1; DNA: TGTGCCAGCAGCTTAGGGGACAGGAGACGCCAAGAGACCCAGTACTTC; CDR3: CASSLGDRRRQETQYF
size: NA; J: TRBJ1-6; V: TRBV5-5; D: NA; DNA: TGTGCCAGCAGCTCCGGGACACCTCATTCACCCCTCCACTTT; CDR3: CASSSGTPHSPLHF
size: many; J: TRBJ2-7; V: TRBV7-9; D: NA; DNA: TGTGCCAGCAGCTTGACGACCTACGAGCAGTACTTC; CDR3: CASSLTTYEQYF
size: few; J: TRBJ2-7; V: TRBV7-6; D: NA; DNA: TGTGTCAGCAGCTCACCCAGGGGCGCTACCCACGAGCAGTACTTC; CDR3: CVSSSPRGATHEQYF
size: many; J: TRBJ2-3; V: TRBV11-2; D: TRBD2; DNA: TGTGCCAGCAGCCAAGGGAGAGCGGGAGGGACAGATACGCAGTATTTT; CDR3: CASSQGRAGGTDTQYF
size: many; J: TRBJ2-7; V: TRBV7-2; D: NA; DNA: TGTGCCAGCAGCTTAGGCTTGCATTGGGAGCAGTACTTC; CDR3: CASSLGLHWEQYF
size: many; J: TRBJ1-1; V: TRBV30; D: NA; DNA: TGTGCCTGGAGTGTATCCCAGGGTCTAGCAGAAGCTTTCTTT; CDR3: CAWSVSQGLAEAFF
size: medium-sized; J: TRBJ2-7; V: TRBV29-1; D: TRBD2; DNA: TGCAGCGTTTGGCTAGCGGGCTCAAGCTCCTACGAGCAGTACTTC; CDR3: CSVWLAGSSSYEQYF
size: many; J: TRBJ2-3; V: TRBV19; D: NA; DNA: TGTGCCAGTAGTTCACACGGGACAAGCACAGATACGCAGTATTTT; CDR3: CASSSHGTSTDTQYF
size: many; J: TRBJ2-1; V: TRBV27; D: NA; DNA: TGTGCCAGCAGTTCCCGGGACAAACTTTACAATGAGCAGTTCTTC; CDR3: CASSSRDKLYNEQFF
size: few; J: TRBJ1-1; V: TRBV29-1; D: NA; DNA: TGCAGCGTTTCGGGGGGCGAAGGCACTGAAGCTTTCTTT; CDR3: CSVSGGEGTEAFF
size: many; J: TRBJ2-5; V: TRBV7-2; D: NA; DNA: TGTGCCAGCAGCCTCCCAGTGGAGACCCAGTACTTC; CDR3: CASSLPVETQYF
size: NA; J: TRBJ2-2; V: TRBV27; D: TRBD2; DNA: TGTGCCACCACAAGGGTCCCAGCGGGGGCGAACACCGGGGAGCTGTTTTTT; CDR3: CATTRVPAGANTGELFF
size: NA; J: TRBJ2-5; V: TRBV12-3/TRBV12-4; D: NA; DNA: TGTGCCAGCAGTCAGGGGATGGAGACCCAGTACTTC; CDR3: CASSQGMETQYF
size: NA; J: TRBJ1-2; V: TRBV29-1; D: TRBD1; DNA: TGCAGCGCTAACAGGGGGCAAAGCTATGGCTACACCTTC; CDR3: CSANRGQSYGYTF
size: many; J: TRBJ1-4; V: TRBV19; D: TRBD1; DNA: TGTGCCAGTAGTGCGGGACAGGGGTTTGGGGAAAAACTGTTTTTT; CDR3: CASSAGQGFGEKLFF
size: NA; J: TRBJ2-4; V: TRBV20-1; D: TRBD2; DNA: TGCAGTGCTAGAGATGTACTAGCGGGAGCGGCCAAAAACATTCAGTACTTC; CDR3: CSARDVLAGAAKNIQYF
size: few; J: TRBJ2-5; V: TRBV5-4; D: NA; DNA: TGTGCCAGCAGCCCCCGTGGAGCAGGGGCCCAGTACTTC; CDR3: CASSPRGAGAQYF
size: few; J: TRBJ2-5; V: TRBV4-1; D: TRBD1; DNA: TGCGCCAGCAGCCAAGGACAGGGAGTCGGGCCCCAGTACTTC; CDR3: CASSQGQGVGPQYF
size: many; J: TRBJ1-5; V: TRBV19; D: TRBD1; DNA: TGTGCCAGTAGTATTCCCCAGGGGGAGAGCAATCAGCCCCAGCATTTT; CDR3: CASSIPQGESNQPQHF
size: NA; J: TRBJ2-7; V: TRBV29-1; D: NA; DNA: TGCAGCGGTAAACAGGCCTCCGGGCGGGAGCAGTACTTC; CDR3: CSGKQASGREQYF
size: many; J: TRBJ2-3; V: TRBV7-2; D: NA; DNA: TGTGCCAGCACCCCCCCCGGGGCGCAACACGATATTACGCAGTATTTT; CDR3: CASTPPGAQHDITQYF
size: few; J: TRBJ2-3; V: TRBV5-6; D: NA; DNA: TGTGCCAGCAGCTTTGGTGGAGGTACGCAGTATTTT; CDR3: CASSFGGGTQYF
size: NA; J: TRBJ2-3; V: TRBV29-1; D: NA; DNA: TGCAGCGTTGAAGGCCATCTCACAGATACGCAGTATTTT; CDR3: CSVEGHLTDTQYF
size: once; J: TRBJ1-2; V: TRBV4-1; D: TRBD1; DNA: TGCGCCAGCAGCCAAGATGGGCAGGGGGGAATCTTCTATGGCTACACCTTC; CDR3: CASSQDGQGGIFYGYTF
size: NA; J: TRBJ2-4; V: TRBV12-3/TRBV12-4; D: NA; DNA: TGTGCCAGCAACTCAAGGGAGTCCAAAAACATTCAGTACTTC; CDR3: CASNSRESKNIQYF
size: many; J: TRBJ1-2; V: TRBV19; D: TRBD1; DNA: TGTGCCAGCAACCGGCACGGACAGGGGAACTATGGCTACACCTTC; CDR3: CASNRHGQGNYGYTF
size: many; J: TRBJ2-6; V: TRBV29-1; D: NA; DNA: TGCAGCGTTTTAGGAATGATCTCTGGGGCCAACGTCCTGACTTTC; CDR3: CSVLGMISGANVLTF
size: NA; J: TRBJ2-6; V: TRBV5-1; D: NA; DNA: TGCGCCAGCAGCCCCACAGACTCTGGGGCCAACGTCCTGACTTTC; CDR3: CASSPTDSGANVLTF
size: NA; J: TRBJ2-7; V: TRBV6-5; D: NA; DNA: TGTGCCAGCAGTTCCCTCCTAGTATACGAGCAGTACTTC; CDR3: CASSSLLVYEQYF